Detailed here is one T cell receptor beta chain. Antigen: not known. Cells designated naive CD8 were CD45RO-negative and were positively selected for CCR7, with terminally differentiated effector memory CD45RA+ cells excluded. Germline-derived CDR1 and CDR2 are MNHEY and SVGAGI. CDR3 length: 15 amino acids. Trimming took 6 bases from V and 4 from J; bases not matched to a gene: 6. These data originate in a study of shared clonotypes between healthy human individuals. Overall study context: A donor's plate count was three for CD4 naive and three for CD4 memory; CD8 naive had two and CD8 memory one.

General observations from the study: Clonotype sharing among donors, it was expected, would be affected by sequencing depth. A handful of donors showed sharing of about 4.8% of naive CD4 clonotypes.

TCRdb keeps only in-frame clones here, not all; method: immunoSEQ multiplex PCR. Among 800,000 or so clones listed, 90% to 97% were seen once. Source material: naive CD8+ T cells sorted from blood. This chain joins TRBV6-5 and TRBJ2-3; 11 bases match TRBD2. This receptor was taken from a man aged 25-45 years in good health. The CDR3 DNA reads as TGTGCCAGCAGCCTACTAGCGGGAGAGGCAGATACGCAGTATTTT. Protein product: CASSLLAGEADTQYF.